A selection of T cell receptor beta chains follows, all from one sample in a study of cytomegalovirus exposure and HLA in healthy donors. The method was immunoSEQ multiplex PCR; TCRdb's version includes in-frame clones alone and lacks a portion of them. Here the sample spans around 250,000 clones, about nine tenths being singletons. The sample comprised PBMCs. The receptors stem from a girl under 10 years old in good health and CMV-seronegative. Each CDR3 is given with its conserved first and last residue. D genes are given only for firm matches. Clone size is stated in some rows and not others, as once, few, many or a class when expanded.

TRBJ1-6 - TRBV4-1 - CASSQWTDPGSPLHF TGCGCCAGCAGCCAGTGGACAGACCCAGGTTCACCCCTCCACTTT
TRBJ1-4 - TRBV9 - CASSVDFRDEKLFF TGTGCCAGCAGCGTAGATTTCAGGGATGAAAAACTGTTTTTT
TRBJ2-7 TRBD1 TRBV18 - CASSKDPGQGTYEQYF TGTGCCAGCTCAAAAGATCCGGGACAGGGGACCTACGAGCAGTACTTC
TRBJ2-1 TRBD2 TRBV27 - CASSLLALADYNEQFF TGTGCCAGCAGTTTATTAGCACTAGCGGATTACAATGAGCAGTTCTTC
TRBJ2-7 TRBD1 TRBV30 - CAWSSRDRGQKQYF TGTGCCTGGAGTTCCCGGGACAGGGGGCAAAAGCAGTACTTC
TRBJ1-2 - TRBV27 - CASSRTPDGKYGYTF TGTGCCAGCAGTAGGACCCCGGACGGGAAGTATGGCTACACCTTC
TRBJ1-2 - TRBV9 - CASSVAQEPSMSGYTF TGTGCCAGCAGCGTCGCGCAGGAACCCTCAATGAGCGGCTACACCTTC
TRBJ2-3 TRBD2 TRBV6-5 - CASSPAGALTDTQYF TGTGCCAGCAGCCCAGCGGGGGCCCTAACAGATACGCAGTATTTT
TRBJ2-7 - TRBV5-1 - CASSLERGGSYEQYF TGCGCCAGCAGCTTGGAACGCGGCGGCTCCTACGAGCAGTACTTC
TRBJ1-5 - TRBV27 - CASSLFGRANQPQHF TGTGCCAGCAGTTTATTCGGCAGGGCCAATCAGCCCCAGCATTTT
TRBJ1-2 TRBD1 TRBV25-1 once CASSEWGQNYGYTF TGTGCCAGCAGTGAATGGGGACAGAACTATGGCTACACCTTC
TRBJ1-6 - TRBV4-1 - CASSQEWFGSPLHF TGCGCCAGCAGCCAAGAGTGGTTCGGTTCACCCCTCCACTTT
TRBJ2-7 TRBD1 TRBV27 - CASSLGGDRAYEQYF TGTGCCAGCAGTTTAGGGGGGGACAGGGCTTACGAGCAGTACTTC
TRBJ1-5 - TRBV6-6 - CASSYRLTSGQPQHF TGTGCCAGCAGTTACCGATTAACCTCGGGGCAGCCCCAGCATTTT
TRBJ1-3 - TRBV19 - CASSWSTGRSSGNTIYF TGTGCCAGTAGTTGGTCGACAGGCCGGAGCTCTGGAAACACCATATATTTT
TRBJ1-1 - TRBV30 - CAWAPGMNTEAFF TGTGCCTGGGCCCCGGGGATGAACACTGAAGCTTTCTTT
TRBJ2-1 - TRBV11-2 - CASSFSSVHEQFF TGTGCCAGCAGCTTCAGTAGCGTTCATGAGCAGTTCTTC
TRBJ1-5 - TRBV27 once CASSDGVNQPQHF TGTGCCAGCAGTGACGGGGTAAATCAGCCCCAGCATTTT
TRBJ2-5 TRBD2 TRBV7-3 - CASSVAGGDQETQYF TGTGCCAGCAGCGTCGCGGGGGGCGACCAAGAGACCCAGTACTTC
TRBJ2-5 - TRBV18 - CASSPPNRLYQETQYF TGTGCCAGCTCACCACCCAACAGATTGTACCAAGAGACCCAGTACTTC
TRBJ1-1 TRBD1 TRBV30 - CAWSGQGRPEAFF TGTGCCTGGAGTGGACAGGGAAGGCCTGAAGCCTTCTTT
TRBJ2-7 - TRBV30 - CAWSSPTGLSYEQYF TGTGCCTGGAGTTCTCCAACAGGGTTATCCTACGAGCAGTACTTC
TRBJ2-3 - TRBV6-1 - CASARGTSSSDTQYF TGTGCCAGCGCCCGGGGGACGTCGTCGTCGGATACGCAGTATTTT
TRBJ1-5 - TRBV18 - CASSLAGVDQPQHF TGTGCCAGCTCCCTTGCGGGGGTCGATCAGCCCCAGCATTTT
TRBJ2-7 - TRBV5-1 few CASSSENSYEQYF TGCGCCAGCAGCTCCGAGAACTCCTACGAGCAGTACTTC
TRBJ2-7 - TRBV11-2 - CASSSQSYEQYF TGTGCCAGCAGCTCACAATCCTACGAGCAGTACTTC
TRBJ2-1 - TRBV7-6 - CASSPGGLFPYNEQFF TGTGCCAGCAGCCCTGGGGGGTTATTTCCCTACAATGAGCAGTTCTTC
TRBJ1-1 - TRBV27 - CASSLSAGTNTEAFF TGTGCCAGCAGTTTATCGGCGGGGACGAACACTGAAGCTTTCTTT
TRBJ1-1 - TRBV5-4 - CASSPGNTEAFF TGTGCCAGCAGCCCGGGGAACACTGAAGCTTTCTTT
TRBJ2-2 TRBD2 TRBV5-4 once CASSADRGGNTGELFF TGTGCCAGCAGCGCGGACCGGGGGGGCAACACCGGGGAGCTGTTTTTT
TRBJ2-7 TRBD1 TRBV18 - CASSPGQTPYEQYF TGTGCCAGCTCACCGGGACAGACACCCTACGAGCAGTACTTC
TRBJ2-7 - TRBV5-8 - CASSFGGISFDEQYF TGTGCCAGCAGCTTCGGGGGAATTTCCTTCGACGAGCAGTACTTC
TRBJ2-7 - TRBV2 - CASSQGIVVREYEQYF TGTGCCAGCAGTCAAGGGATAGTGGTCAGGGAATACGAGCAGTACTTC
TRBJ2-7 TRBD2 TRBV7-9 - CASSLRSSGRADSSDEQYF TGTGCCAGCAGCTTAAGGTCTAGCGGGAGGGCCGATTCCTCAGACGAGCAGTACTTC
TRBJ1-1 - TRBV25-1 - CASSDPLASAFF TGTGCCAGCAGTGACCCGCTGGCCTCAGCTTTCTTT
TRBJ2-2 TRBD2 TRBV10-1 - CASSDLSGRNTGELFF TGCGCCAGCAGTGATTTAAGCGGGAGAAACACCGGGGAGCTGTTTTTT